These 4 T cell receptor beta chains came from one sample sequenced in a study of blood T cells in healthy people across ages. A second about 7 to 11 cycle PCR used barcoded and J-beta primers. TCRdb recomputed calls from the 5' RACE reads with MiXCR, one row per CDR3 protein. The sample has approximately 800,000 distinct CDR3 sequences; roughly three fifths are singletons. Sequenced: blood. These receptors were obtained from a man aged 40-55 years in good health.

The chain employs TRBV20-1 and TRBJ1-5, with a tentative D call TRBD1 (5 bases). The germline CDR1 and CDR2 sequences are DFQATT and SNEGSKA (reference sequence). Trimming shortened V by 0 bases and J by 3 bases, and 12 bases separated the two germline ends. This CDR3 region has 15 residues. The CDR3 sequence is CSARDSARDNQPQHF. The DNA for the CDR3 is TGCAGTGCTAGAGATAGTGCCAGGGACAATCAGCCCCAGCATTTT.

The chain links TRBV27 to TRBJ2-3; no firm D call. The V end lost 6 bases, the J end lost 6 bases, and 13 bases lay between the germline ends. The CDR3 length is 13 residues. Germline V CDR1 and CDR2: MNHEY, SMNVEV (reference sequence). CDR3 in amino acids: CASSFASRDTQYF. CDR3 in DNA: TGTGCCAGCAGCTTTGCCAGCCGGGATACGCAGTATTTT.

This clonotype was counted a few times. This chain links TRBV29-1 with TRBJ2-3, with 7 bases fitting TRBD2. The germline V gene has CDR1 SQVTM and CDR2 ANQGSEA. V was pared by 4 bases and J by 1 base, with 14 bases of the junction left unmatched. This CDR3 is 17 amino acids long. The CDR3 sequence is CSVANGASAGGTDTQYF. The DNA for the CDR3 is TGCAGCGTTGCTAACGGAGCTTCGGCGGGGGGCACAGATACGCAGTATTTT.

In DNA form, the CDR3 reads TGTGCCAGCAGCCAAGACAGTGTAGCGGGGGGGCAAAGTGAGCAGTTCTTC. Protein sequence: CASSQDSVAGGQSEQFF. The rearrangement joins TRBV4-2 to TRBJ2-1; TRBD2 matches at 11 bases. Trimming removed 0 bases from V and 9 bases from J; junction bases left unmatched: 10. CDR3 size: 17 residues. CDR1 is LGHNA and CDR2 is YNFKEQ in the germline V gene.